One and the same sample provided the 12 T cell receptor beta chains below, sequenced in a study of shared T cell receptors in the human thymus. Libraries were prepared by immunoSEQ multiplex PCR; TCRdb keeps only in-frame clonotypes and omits some of them. The table records about 730,000 clones, 75% to 90% of them present only once. These data were also filed under a second study, of human thymus T cells.

Sequenced input: thymocytes. These receptors originate from a girl under three years old with a congenital heart defect.

The gene calls are TRBV7-7 and TRBJ2-7, with 7 bases lining up with TRBD1. Trimming removed 5 bases from V and 4 bases from J; junction bases left unmatched: 5. The CDR3 spans 13 residues. Germline CDR1 reads SSHAT; CDR2 reads FNYEAQ (reference sequence). DNA of the CDR3: TGTGCCAGCAGCCCCCGGACAGGATACGAGCAGTACTTC. It is translated as CASSPRTGYEQYF.

The gene calls are TRBV4-1 and TRBJ2-1; D is uncertain. The germline gives CDR1 MGHRA, CDR2 YSYEKL. The CDR3 is made up of 16 amino acids. Between the trimmed V and J ends, which lost 0 bases and 2 bases, there was a span of 11 bases. The CDR3 here is CASSQERYTAYNEQFF. The CDR3 coding sequence is TGCGCCAGCAGCCAAGAGAGGTACACGGCCTACAATGAGCAGTTCTTC.

The chain has TRBV4-2 and TRBJ1-1; D uncertain. V lost 1 base and J lost 0, with 9 bases in between. Per the germline V gene, CDR1 is LGHNA and CDR2 is YNFKEQ. There are 15 residues in the CDR3. CDR3 in amino acids: CASSQGTSMNTEAFF. Written as DNA, the CDR3 is TGTGCCAGCAGCCAAGGAACGAGCATGAACACTGAAGCTTTCTTT.

The chain carries TRBV11-2 and TRBJ2-3, with TRBD2 matching 9 bases. The length of the CDR3 is 16 residues. The junction had 4 bases not matched to a gene; V was cut back by 1 base and J by 2 bases. Per germline, CDR1 SGHAT and CDR2 FQNNGV. The CDR3: CASSLAAGGPTDTQYF. The DNA for the CDR3 is TGTGCCAGCAGCTTAGCTGCGGGGGGGCCCACAGATACGCAGTATTTT.

The chain combines TRBV7-2 with TRBJ1-1; 7 bases agree with TRBD1. Trimming at V came to 2 bases and at J to 5 bases, leaving 17 bases not matched to a gene. In germline, CDR1 is SGHTA, CDR2 FQGNSA. The CDR3 sequence is 18 residues long. CDR3 in DNA: TGTGCCAGCAGCTTACAACAGGGACTCAGGGGGGTTGATACTGAAGCTTTCTTT. Its protein product is CASSLQQGLRGVDTEAFF.

The CDR3 sequence: CASSLNGDKGRGKLFF. The DNA of the CDR3 is TGCGCCAGCAGCTTAAATGGGGATAAGGGGCGAGGAAAACTGTTTTTT. The J gene is TRBJ1-4, the V gene TRBV5-1, with D possibly being TRBD1 (5 bases). The CDR3 has 16 amino acids. CDR1 SGHRS and CDR2 YFSETQ come from the germline V gene. With 2 bases removed from V and 10 bases from J, the gap between germline ends came to 21 bases.

The chain recombines TRBV28 with TRBJ2-7, with unresolved D. The CDR3 covers 15 residues. V lost 3 bases and J 0 bases, leaving 12 bases between the germline ends. CDR1 MDHEN and CDR2 SYDVKM come from the germline V gene. The CDR3 reads CASSLYRLSSYEQYF. DNA for the CDR3: TGTGCCAGCAGTTTGTACCGCCTGAGCTCCTACGAGCAGTACTTC.

The V and J genes are TRBV6-5 and TRBJ1-1; 12 nucleotides match TRBD1. Germline lookup yields CDR1 MNHEY and CDR2 SVGAGI. The CDR3 consists of 13 residues. V trimming: 6 bases; J trimming: 10 bases; junction bases outside the gene matches: 6. The CDR3 nucleotides are TGTGCCAGCAGAGGGGACAGGGGGCTACGAGCTTTCTTT. Translation gives CASRGDRGLRAFF.

V is TRBV28 and J is TRBJ1-1, with D perhaps TRBD1 (5 bases). Trimming took 3 bases from V and 0 from J, leaving 35 bases between them. The CDR3 consists of 23 residues. CDR1 and CDR2 from the germline V gene are MDHEN and SYDVKM. The CDR3 sequence: CASSFTCHRRLVDGYSMNTEAFF. The CDR3 DNA follows: TGTGCCAGCAGTTTTACATGCCACAGGCGACTTGTCGACGGTTACAGTATGAACACTGAAGCTTTCTTT. Complete variable domain (other parts from reference TRBV28 and TRBJ1-1): DVKVTQSSRYLVKRTGEKVFLECVQDMDHENMFWYRQDPGLGLRLIYFSYDVKMKEKGDIPEGYSVSREKKERFSLILESASTNQTSMYLCASSFTCHRRLVDGYSMNTEAFFGQGTRLTVV.

This clone was observed a handful of times. The chain carries TRBV13 and TRBJ1-2, with D possibly TRBD1 on 6 matching bases. Trimming shortened V by 8 bases and J by 0 bases, and 16 bases separated the two germline ends. The CDR3 runs to 15 residues. Germline V lookup: CDR1 PRHDT, CDR2 FYEKMQ (reference sequence). CDR3 sequence reads: CASAPGGPPNYGYTF. CDR3 nucleotide sequence: TGTGCCAGCGCCCCGGGGGGCCCACCTAACTATGGCTACACCTTC.

The gene calls are TRBV7-2 and TRBJ2-7, with TRBD1 as a possible D gene (6 bases). The germline gives CDR1 SGHTA, CDR2 FQGNSA. This CDR3 is built from 19 residues. V lost 5 bases and J 3 bases, leaving 29 bases between the germline ends. The CDR3 nucleotides read TGTGCCAGCAGCGCTACTCTTCCAGGGGCCGGAAAAGTCAGCTACGAGCAGTACTTC. It is translated as CASSATLPGAGKVSYEQYF.

This clone was detected only once. This rearrangement joins TRBV14 to TRBJ1-2, with a weak D call TRBD1 (6 bases). There are 14 residues in the CDR3. V was cut by 4 bases and J by 8 bases, with 17 bases left in between. Germline V lookup: CDR1 SGHDN, CDR2 FVKESK. For the CDR3, the DNA is TGTGCCAGCAGCCCACCCGGGGCAGGGGAAGGCTACACCTTC. Residues: CASSPPGAGEGYTF.